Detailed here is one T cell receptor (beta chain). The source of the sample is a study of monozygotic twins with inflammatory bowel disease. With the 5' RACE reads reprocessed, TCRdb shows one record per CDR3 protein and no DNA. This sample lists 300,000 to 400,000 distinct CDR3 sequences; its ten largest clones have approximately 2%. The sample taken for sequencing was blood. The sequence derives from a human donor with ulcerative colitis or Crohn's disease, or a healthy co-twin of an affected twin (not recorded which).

CDR3 in amino acids: CASSQIAGGPTDTQYF. The chain carries TRBV7-2 and TRBJ2-3; TCRdb calls TRBD2, which cannot be checked without DNA. The CDR3 is 16 residues long. From germline, CDR1 is SGHTA and CDR2 FQGNSA.